This TCR beta chain was sequenced in a study of cytomegalovirus exposure and HLA in healthy donors. About the study: Falling in the Caucasian-associated ancestry cluster were approximately 86% of under 500 genotyped donors. Study outcomes and limitations: An analysis that came later showed most CMV-associated TCR beta chains appearing HLA-restricted. Rare sequences made up most TCRs, while some public TCRs were found in many donors. A few V segments could not be told apart, such as TRBV6-2 and TRBV6-3, and were left out.

The germline CDR1 and CDR2 sequences are MNHEY and SMNVEV (reference sequence). V gave up 2 bases and J gave up 0 bases, with 14 bases separating them. The length of the CDR3 is 17 residues. As to this clone: The antigen is undetermined.

A multiplex PCR was run with 60 Vbeta primers and 13 Jbeta primers. Produced via immunoSEQ multiplex PCR; TCRdb's table is partial and in-frame only. The table records about 230,000 clones, over 75% of them present only once. The material sequenced was PBMCs. The chain couples TRBV27 to TRBJ1-3; D perhaps matches TRBD1 (5 bases). The TCR sequence derives from a boy between 10 and 17 years old in good health and CMV-seronegative. The CDR3 spells CASSLAGPQRSGNTIYF. The CDR3 nucleotides are TGTGCCAGCAGTTTAGCAGGGCCACAGCGCTCTGGAAACACCATATATTTT.